The clone carrying this TCR beta chain was observed a handful of times. In TCRdb, the RT-PCR reads were re-called with MiXCR into one record per CDR3 protein. The sample includes about a million distinct CDR3 sequences, more than 15% of them seen just once. The sample originates from a study of patients and donors after allogeneic stem cell transplantation. The CDR3 runs to 16 residues. Trimming shortened V by 3 bases and J by 2 bases, and 14 bases separated the two germline ends. The chain uses TRBV12-3 or TRBV12-4 and TRBJ1-5, with D uncertain. The TCR was taken from a human donor who was either an allogeneic HSCT recipient or a stem cell or donor lymphocyte infusion donor (not recorded which). It is not recorded whose cells these are; they may come from a transplant donor. Material for sequencing was blood, either unsorted or a sorted T cell fraction (not recorded which). CDR3 residues: CASSFHSSSRNQPQHF. Written as DNA, the CDR3 is TGTGCCAGCAGTTTTCACAGTTCATCCCGCAATCAGCCCCAGCATTTT.